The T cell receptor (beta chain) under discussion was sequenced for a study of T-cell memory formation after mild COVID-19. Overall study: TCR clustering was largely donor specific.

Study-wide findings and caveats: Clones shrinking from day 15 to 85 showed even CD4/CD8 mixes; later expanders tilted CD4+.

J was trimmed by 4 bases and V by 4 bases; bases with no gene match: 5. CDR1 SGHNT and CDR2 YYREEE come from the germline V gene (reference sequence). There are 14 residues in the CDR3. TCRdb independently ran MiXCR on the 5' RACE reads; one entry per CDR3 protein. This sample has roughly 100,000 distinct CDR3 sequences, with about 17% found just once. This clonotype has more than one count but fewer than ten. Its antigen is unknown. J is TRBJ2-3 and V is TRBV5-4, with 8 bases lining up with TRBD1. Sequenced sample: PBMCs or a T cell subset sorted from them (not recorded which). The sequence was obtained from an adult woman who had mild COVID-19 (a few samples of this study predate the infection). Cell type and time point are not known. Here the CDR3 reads CASSRTGSPDTQYF. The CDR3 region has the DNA TGTGCCAGCAGCCGGACAGGGAGTCCAGATACGCAGTATTTT.